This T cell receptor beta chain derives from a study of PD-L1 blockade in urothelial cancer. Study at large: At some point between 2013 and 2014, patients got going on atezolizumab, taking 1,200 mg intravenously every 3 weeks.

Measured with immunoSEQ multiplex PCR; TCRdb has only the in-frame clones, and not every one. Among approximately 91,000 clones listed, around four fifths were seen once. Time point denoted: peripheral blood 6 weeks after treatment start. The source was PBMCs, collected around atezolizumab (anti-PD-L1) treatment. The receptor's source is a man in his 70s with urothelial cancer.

The CDR3 DNA reads TGTGCCAGCAGCCCCGGGACAGGGGTATGGTATGGCTACACCTTC. It codes for CASSPGTGVWYGYTF. The V gene is TRBV5-4, the J gene TRBJ1-2, with 10 bases that match TRBD1. This CDR3 is 15 amino acids long. Trimming removed 4 bases from V and 5 bases from J; junction bases left unmatched: 8. Per germline, CDR1 SGHNT and CDR2 YYREEE (reference sequence).